This T cell receptor beta chain was found in a study of cytomegalovirus exposure and HLA in healthy donors. Study conclusions and caveats: As was reported, the classifier diagnosed cytomegalovirus status with high specificity and sensitivity. TCR clusters originating in the first cohort tended to co-occur in the approximately 120 validation repertoires, according to a later analysis.

Sequenced by immunoSEQ multiplex PCR; TCRdb stores in-frame clones only, minus some. Here the sample spans about 79,000 clones, more than 85% being singletons. On this clone: Antigen: not known.

Sequenced sample: PBMCs. This TCR was sampled from a woman aged 25 to 39 in good health and CMV-seronegative.

CDR3 residues: CATSRDRGGATETQYF. The CDR3 DNA reads as TGTGCCACCAGCAGAGATAGGGGGGGGGCTACCGAGACCCAGTACTTC. J is TRBJ2-5 and V is TRBV15; the D gene is possibly TRBD2 (7 bases). V was shortened by 0 bases and J by 5 bases, with 16 bases between the two germline ends. The CDR3 spans 16 residues. CDR1 and CDR2 (germline): LNHNV, YYDKDF (reference sequence).